This record concerns one T cell receptor beta chain sequence. Trimming removed 4 bases at V and 8 bases at J, with 14 bases between. The CDR3 covers 13 residues. Per the germline V gene, CDR1 is MNHEY and CDR2 is SVGAGI. The PCR used 60 Vbeta and 13 Jbeta primers. Clones were read by immunoSEQ multiplex PCR, and TCRdb kept only the in-frame ones, dropping some. The table has around 220,000 clones, roughly 83% seen once. The data belong to a study of cytomegalovirus exposure and HLA in healthy donors. This chain connects TRBV6-5 to TRBJ1-1, with TRBD1 as a possible D gene (6 bases). The sequence came from a girl aged 10 to 17 in good health and CMV-seronegative. Specimen: PBMCs. CDR3 DNA: TGTGCCAGCAGTTGGACTCCGGGACAAGAAGCTTTCTTT. Translating gives CASSWTPGQEAFF.